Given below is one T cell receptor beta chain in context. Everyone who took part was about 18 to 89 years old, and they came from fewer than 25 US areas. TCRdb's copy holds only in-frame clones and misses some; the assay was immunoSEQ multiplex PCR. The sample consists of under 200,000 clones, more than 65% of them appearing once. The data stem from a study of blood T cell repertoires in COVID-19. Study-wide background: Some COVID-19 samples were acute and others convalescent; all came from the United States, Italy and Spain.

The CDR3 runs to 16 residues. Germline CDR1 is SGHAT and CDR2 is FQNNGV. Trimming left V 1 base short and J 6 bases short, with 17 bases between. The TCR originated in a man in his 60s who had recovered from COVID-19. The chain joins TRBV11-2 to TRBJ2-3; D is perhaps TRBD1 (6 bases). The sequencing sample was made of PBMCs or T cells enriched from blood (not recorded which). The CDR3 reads CASSLVGTPHRDTQYF. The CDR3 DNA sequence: TGTGCCAGCAGCTTAGTAGGGACACCCCATCGGGATACGCAGTATTTT.